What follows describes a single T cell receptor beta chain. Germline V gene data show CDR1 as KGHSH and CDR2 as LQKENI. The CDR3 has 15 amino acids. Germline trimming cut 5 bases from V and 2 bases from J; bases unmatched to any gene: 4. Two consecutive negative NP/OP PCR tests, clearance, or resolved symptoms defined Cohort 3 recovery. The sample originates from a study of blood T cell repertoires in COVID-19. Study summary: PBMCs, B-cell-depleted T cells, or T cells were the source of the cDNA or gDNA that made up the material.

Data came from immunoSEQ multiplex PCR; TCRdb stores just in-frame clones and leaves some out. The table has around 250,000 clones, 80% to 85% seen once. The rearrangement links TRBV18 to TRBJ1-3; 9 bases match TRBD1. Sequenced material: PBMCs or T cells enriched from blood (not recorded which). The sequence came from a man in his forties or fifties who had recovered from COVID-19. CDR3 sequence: CASSNTGGAGNTIYF. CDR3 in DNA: TGTGCCAGCTCAAATACAGGGGGCGCTGGAAACACCATATATTTT.